These T cell receptor beta chains were read from a single sample in a study of T-cell reconstitution after alpha-beta-depleted transplantation in children. TCRdb redid the calling of the PCR reads with MiXCR, one entry per CDR3 protein. The table lists hundreds of thousands of distinct CDR3 sequences, 15% to 20% of them singletons. The sample in question was PBMCs, mostly from graft donor cells, obtained 360 days after TCRalphabeta/CD19-depleted stem cell transplant. The receptors shown here come from a male patient under 10 years old who had a stem cell transplant for acute lymphoblastic leukemia, so the T cells may come from the graft donor. Both conserved end residues are part of each CDR3. Each record gives: CDR3 protein, CDR3 DNA, J gene, D gene, clone size, V gene. D genes are given only for firm matches. Only some rows state a clone size, as once, few, many or a class for expanded clones.

cdr3_aa: CATSRGGQGGTGELFF; cdr3_nt: TGTGCCACCAGCAGAGGGGGACAGGGTGGCACCGGGGAGCTGTTTTTT; j_call: TRBJ2-2; d_call: TRBD1; clone_size: .; v_call: TRBV15
cdr3_aa: CASRGTTATNEKLFF; cdr3_nt: TGCGCCAGCAGGGGGACGACAGCAACTAATGAAAAACTGTTTTTT; j_call: TRBJ1-4; d_call: .; clone_size: .; v_call: TRBV5-1
cdr3_aa: CASSFGGIGTDTQYF; cdr3_nt: TGTGCCAGCAGCTTCGGCGGGATTGGCACAGATACGCAGTATTTT; j_call: TRBJ2-3; d_call: .; clone_size: few; v_call: TRBV7-3
cdr3_aa: CASRRTSGSTDTQYF; cdr3_nt: TGTGCCAGCAGGCGGACTAGCGGGAGTACAGATACGCAGTATTTT; j_call: TRBJ2-3; d_call: TRBD2; clone_size: many; v_call: TRBV2
cdr3_aa: CASSLDGQWDEKLFF; cdr3_nt: TGTGCCAGCAGTCTCGACGGTCAGTGGGATGAAAAACTGTTTTTT; j_call: TRBJ1-4; d_call: .; clone_size: many; v_call: TRBV28
cdr3_aa: CASGLVRPGAGGAMNTEAFF; cdr3_nt: TGTGCTAGTGGTTTGGTAAGGCCGGGGGCCGGGGGCGCAATGAACACTGAAGCTTTCTTT; j_call: TRBJ1-1; d_call: .; clone_size: .; v_call: TRBV12-5
cdr3_aa: CASSDRGRSPLHF; cdr3_nt: TGCGCCAGCAGTGACCGGGGGAGATCACCCCTCCACTTT; j_call: TRBJ1-6; d_call: .; clone_size: .; v_call: TRBV10-1
cdr3_aa: CSAETEYQETQYF; cdr3_nt: TGCAGCGCTGAGACAGAGTACCAAGAGACCCAGTACTTC; j_call: TRBJ2-5; d_call: .; clone_size: .; v_call: TRBV29-1
cdr3_aa: CAISDEGSGGFEKLFF; cdr3_nt: TGTGCCATCAGTGACGAGGGGTCAGGGGGTTTTGAAAAACTGTTTTTT; j_call: TRBJ1-4; d_call: TRBD1; clone_size: .; v_call: TRBV10-3
cdr3_aa: CASSKGLAGSSYDEQFF; cdr3_nt: TGCGCCAGCAGCAAGGGACTAGCGGGGAGTTCTTACGATGAGCAGTTCTTC; j_call: TRBJ2-1; d_call: TRBD2; clone_size: .; v_call: TRBV5-1
cdr3_aa: CASSTRTSGSYNEQFF; cdr3_nt: TGTGCCAGCAGCACCCGGACTAGCGGAAGTTACAATGAGCAGTTCTTC; j_call: TRBJ2-1; d_call: TRBD2; clone_size: many; v_call: TRBV7-2
cdr3_aa: CASSKTGQGTYNEQFF; cdr3_nt: TGTGCCAGCAGTAAAACTGGGCAGGGGACCTACAATGAGCAGTTCTTC; j_call: TRBJ2-1; d_call: .; clone_size: few; v_call: TRBV7-9
cdr3_aa: CASSQGTAEGGTDTQYF; cdr3_nt: TGTGCCAGCAGCCAAGGAACAGCGGAAGGGGGCACAGATACGCAGTATTTT; j_call: TRBJ2-3; d_call: .; clone_size: .; v_call: TRBV4-2
cdr3_aa: CASTAAYEQYF; cdr3_nt: TGCGCCAGCACCGCCGCCTACGAGCAGTACTTC; j_call: TRBJ2-7; d_call: .; clone_size: .; v_call: TRBV10-2
cdr3_aa: CASSQDLTGELFF; cdr3_nt: TGTGCCAGCAGCCAAGACCTGACCGGGGAGCTGTTTTTT; j_call: TRBJ2-2; d_call: .; clone_size: many; v_call: TRBV3-1
cdr3_aa: CASSQESGGELFF; cdr3_nt: TGCGCCAGCAGCCAAGAGAGTGGCGGGGAGCTGTTTTTT; j_call: TRBJ2-2; d_call: .; clone_size: many; v_call: TRBV4-3
cdr3_aa: CASSPSKHEQYF; cdr3_nt: TGTGCCAGCTCACCGTCGAAACACGAGCAGTACTTC; j_call: TRBJ2-7; d_call: .; clone_size: few; v_call: TRBV18
cdr3_aa: CASSLFSNQPQHF; cdr3_nt: TGTGCCAGCTCACTTTTTAGCAATCAGCCCCAGCATTTT; j_call: TRBJ1-5; d_call: .; clone_size: .; v_call: TRBV18
cdr3_aa: CATSRDRGQWGLYEQYF; cdr3_nt: TGTGCCACCAGCAGAGATCGGGGACAGTGGGGTTTATACGAGCAGTACTTC; j_call: TRBJ2-7; d_call: TRBD1; clone_size: .; v_call: TRBV15
cdr3_aa: CASSLAGGPRTTDTQYF; cdr3_nt: TGTGCCAGTAGTCTAGCGGGAGGGCCACGAACCACAGATACGCAGTATTTT; j_call: TRBJ2-3; d_call: TRBD2; clone_size: .; v_call: TRBV19
cdr3_aa: CASSQVTDRAYGYTF; cdr3_nt: TGTGCCAGCAGCCAAGTAACGGACAGGGCCTATGGCTACACCTTC; j_call: TRBJ1-2; d_call: TRBD1; clone_size: .; v_call: TRBV4-2
cdr3_aa: CASGFTGAYGYTF; cdr3_nt: TGTGCCAGCGGGTTTACAGGGGCCTATGGCTACACCTTC; j_call: TRBJ1-2; d_call: TRBD1; clone_size: many; v_call: TRBV27
cdr3_aa: CASTSTSGRNEQFF; cdr3_nt: TGTGCCAGCACTAGCACTAGCGGGAGGAATGAGCAGTTCTTC; j_call: TRBJ2-1; d_call: TRBD2; clone_size: .; v_call: TRBV6-1
cdr3_aa: CASSLGLDPNQETQYF; cdr3_nt: TGTGCCAGCAGTTTAGGATTGGACCCCAACCAAGAGACCCAGTACTTC; j_call: TRBJ2-5; d_call: .; clone_size: .; v_call: TRBV27
cdr3_aa: CASSPRTPGAMYEQYF; cdr3_nt: TGTGCCAGCAGCCCCCGGACCCCTGGCGCTATGTACGAGCAGTACTTC; j_call: TRBJ2-7; d_call: .; clone_size: .; v_call: TRBV4-2
cdr3_aa: CASSLYTAYEQYF; cdr3_nt: TGTGCCAGCAGCTTGTATACGGCCTACGAGCAGTACTTC; j_call: TRBJ2-7; d_call: .; clone_size: many; v_call: TRBV5-6
cdr3_aa: CASGQFFGTPTDTQYF; cdr3_nt: TGCGCCAGCGGCCAATTCTTCGGGACCCCCACAGATACGCAGTATTTT; j_call: TRBJ2-3; d_call: .; clone_size: .; v_call: TRBV5-1
cdr3_aa: CASSLRREASTDTQYF; cdr3_nt: TGTGCCAGCAGCTTAAGGCGGGAGGCTAGCACAGATACGCAGTATTTT; j_call: TRBJ2-3; d_call: TRBD2; clone_size: many; v_call: TRBV7-9
cdr3_aa: CASSPILGYEQYF; cdr3_nt: TGTGCCAGCAGTCCAATTTTGGGCTACGAGCAGTACTTC; j_call: TRBJ2-7; d_call: .; clone_size: .; v_call: TRBV6-2/TRBV6-3
cdr3_aa: CSAVSGNTIYF; cdr3_nt: TGCAGTGCTGTGAGTGGAAACACCATATATTTT; j_call: TRBJ1-3; d_call: .; clone_size: .; v_call: TRBV20-1
cdr3_aa: CASSVGGNDNQPQHF; cdr3_nt: TGTGCCAGCAGCGTAGGGGGTAATGACAATCAGCCCCAGCATTTT; j_call: TRBJ1-5; d_call: .; clone_size: few; v_call: TRBV9
cdr3_aa: CASNKFPGNTEAFF; cdr3_nt: TGTGCCAGCAACAAATTCCCCGGGAACACTGAAGCTTTCTTT; j_call: TRBJ1-1; d_call: .; clone_size: .; v_call: TRBV6-1
cdr3_aa: CASSMASSYNEQFF; cdr3_nt: TGTGCCAGTAGTATGGCTAGCTCCTACAATGAGCAGTTCTTC; j_call: TRBJ2-1; d_call: .; clone_size: .; v_call: TRBV19
cdr3_aa: CASSPPGRDDGYTF; cdr3_nt: TGTGCCAGCTCACCACCGGGCAGGGATGATGGCTACACCTTC; j_call: TRBJ1-2; d_call: .; clone_size: .; v_call: TRBV18
cdr3_aa: CASSLRDTNTGELFF; cdr3_nt: TGTGCCAGCAGTTTACGGGACACCAACACCGGGGAGCTGTTTTTT; j_call: TRBJ2-2; d_call: .; clone_size: few; v_call: TRBV6-5
cdr3_aa: CASSIDPTAPSYEQYF; cdr3_nt: TGTGCCAGTAGTATAGATCCCACAGCCCCTTCCTACGAGCAGTACTTC; j_call: TRBJ2-7; d_call: .; clone_size: .; v_call: TRBV19
cdr3_aa: CASEDSKGADTQYF; cdr3_nt: TGTGCCAGCGAGGACTCCAAAGGGGCCGATACGCAGTATTTT; j_call: TRBJ2-3; d_call: .; clone_size: .; v_call: TRBV6-2/TRBV6-3
cdr3_aa: CASKLAPNTGELFF; cdr3_nt: TGTGCCAGCAAACTAGCCCCGAACACCGGGGAGCTGTTTTTT; j_call: TRBJ2-2; d_call: .; clone_size: many; v_call: TRBV7-3
cdr3_aa: CSARPRTSRSYEQYF; cdr3_nt: TGCAGTGCTAGACCCAGGACTTCCCGCTCCTACGAGCAGTACTTC; j_call: TRBJ2-7; d_call: .; clone_size: .; v_call: TRBV20-1
cdr3_aa: CASSVAPGREAFF; cdr3_nt: TGTGCCAGCAGCGTAGCTCCAGGGAGGGAAGCTTTCTTT; j_call: TRBJ1-1; d_call: .; clone_size: few; v_call: TRBV9
cdr3_aa: CASSLPLAGDFHEQFF; cdr3_nt: TGTGCCAGCAGTTTACCCTTAGCGGGAGATTTCCATGAGCAGTTCTTC; j_call: TRBJ2-1; d_call: TRBD2; clone_size: many; v_call: TRBV28
cdr3_aa: CASSLRMYLGDSYNEQFF; cdr3_nt: TGTGCCAGCAGCTTAAGAATGTATTTAGGAGACTCCTACAATGAGCAGTTCTTC; j_call: TRBJ2-1; d_call: .; clone_size: few; v_call: TRBV5-5
cdr3_aa: CSVHDYNEQFF; cdr3_nt: TGCAGCGTCCACGATTACAATGAGCAGTTCTTC; j_call: TRBJ2-1; d_call: .; clone_size: many; v_call: TRBV29-1
cdr3_aa: CATRTGGTVSGNTIYF; cdr3_nt: TGTGCCACCCGGACAGGAGGGACCGTCTCTGGAAACACCATATATTTT; j_call: TRBJ1-3; d_call: TRBD1; clone_size: few; v_call: TRBV10-3
cdr3_aa: CASSRLLAGGNTGELFF; cdr3_nt: TGTGCCAGCAGCCGGCTACTAGCGGGAGGGAACACCGGGGAGCTGTTTTTT; j_call: TRBJ2-2; d_call: TRBD2; clone_size: .; v_call: TRBV4-2
cdr3_aa: CASSLALSTGELFF; cdr3_nt: TGTGCCAGCAGCTTAGCGCTGAGCACCGGGGAGCTGTTTTTT; j_call: TRBJ2-2; d_call: .; clone_size: .; v_call: TRBV7-9
cdr3_aa: CSASRGIFNEKLFF; cdr3_nt: TGCAGTGCTAGTCGCGGGATATTTAATGAAAAACTGTTTTTT; j_call: TRBJ1-4; d_call: .; clone_size: few; v_call: TRBV20-1
cdr3_aa: CSAYDKRGRGTEAFF; cdr3_nt: TGCAGTGCCTACGATAAGAGGGGGAGAGGCACTGAAGCTTTCTTT; j_call: TRBJ1-1; d_call: .; clone_size: .; v_call: TRBV20-1
cdr3_aa: CASSPDGQGISNQPQHF; cdr3_nt: TGTGCCAGCAGCCCGGACGGACAGGGAATTTCCAATCAGCCCCAGCATTTT; j_call: TRBJ1-5; d_call: TRBD1; clone_size: .; v_call: TRBV12-3/TRBV12-4
cdr3_aa: CASSTSGGPNNEQFF; cdr3_nt: TGCGCCAGCAGCACGTCAGGCGGGCCGAACAATGAGCAGTTCTTC; j_call: TRBJ2-1; d_call: .; clone_size: .; v_call: TRBV5-1
cdr3_aa: CASSQLAGGPRTGELFF; cdr3_nt: TGTGCCAGCAGCCAATTAGCGGGAGGGCCTAGGACCGGGGAGCTGTTTTTT; j_call: TRBJ2-2; d_call: TRBD2; clone_size: .; v_call: TRBV3-1